Listed here are 11 T cell receptor beta chains from one sample, sequenced in a study of blood T cell repertoires in COVID-19. Some clones are missing from TCRdb's copy, which holds only in-frame ones; the method was immunoSEQ multiplex PCR. This sample carries 200,000 to 250,000 clones, more than 75% of them seen once, and the ten largest clones take around 13%. The sample comprised peripheral blood. The receptors come from a human donor in a cohort sampled during active COVID-19.

The chain recombines TRBV29-1 with TRBJ1-2; 7 nucleotides match TRBD1. CDR3 length: 12 amino acids. Trimming took 7 bases from V and 7 from J; bases not matched to a gene: 9. Germline V gene lookup returns CDR1 SQVTM and CDR2 ANQGSEA. The CDR3: CSGDREDGGYTF. Written as DNA, the CDR3 is TGCAGCGGCGACAGGGAGGATGGTGGCTACACCTTC.

The chain uses TRBV11-3 and TRBJ2-1, with D perhaps matching TRBD2 (6 bases). Trimming shortened V by 2 bases and J by 8 bases, and 16 bases separated the two germline ends. CDR1 is SGHNT and CDR2 is YENEEA in the germline V gene. The length of the CDR3 is 15 residues. CDR3: CASSLSLGGEYEQFF. The DNA for the CDR3 is TGTGCCAGCAGCTTATCTCTTGGCGGGGAATATGAGCAGTTCTTC.

This chain uses TRBV28 with TRBJ2-7, with D perhaps TRBD1 (5 bases). CDR1 MDHEN and CDR2 SYDVKM come from the germline V gene. CDR3 size: 17 residues. Trimming took 8 bases from V and 1 from J, leaving 24 bases between them. The CDR3 coding sequence is TGTGCCAGCCCACCTTCCTCAGGGTACCACCCTTCCTACGAGCAGTACTTC. It specifies CASPPSSGYHPSYEQYF. The entire variable domain, with the rest obtained from reference TRBV28 and TRBJ2-7, is as follows: DVKVTQSSRYLVKRTGEKVFLECVQDMDHENMFWYRQDPGLGLRLIYFSYDVKMKEKGDIPEGYSVSREKKERFSLILESASTNQTSMYLCASPPSSGYHPSYEQYFGPGTRLTVT.

The chain employs TRBV28 and TRBJ2-7; tentatively, D is TRBD2 (5 bases). Germline-derived CDR1 and CDR2 are MDHEN and SYDVKM. The germline V and J ends were trimmed by 7 bases and 0 bases, with 10 bases remaining between them. This CDR3 contains 13 residues. The CDR3 DNA follows: TGTGCCAGCACCCGAGGGCTCTCCTACGAGCAGTACTTC. Its protein is CASTRGLSYEQYF.

Only one count was recorded for this clone. This chain joins TRBV6-6 and TRBJ2-7; D is ambiguous. The germline V gene encodes CDR1 MNHNY and CDR2 SVGAGI (reference sequence). V shed 2 bases and J shed 3 bases, with 17 bases lying between them. There are 16 residues in the CDR3. The DNA for the CDR3 is TGTGCCAGCAGTTACCGCCGCGGTGGCGGAAGCTACGAGCAGTACTTC. This encodes CASSYRRGGGSYEQYF.

This chain connects TRBV10-3 to TRBJ2-7; D might be TRBD1 (7 bases). Looked up from germline, CDR1 is ENHRY and CDR2 is SYGVKD. The V gene lost 2 bases and the J gene lost 5 bases, with 19 bases spanning the gap. This CDR3 spans 16 amino acids. CDR3 nucleotides: TGTGCCATCAGTGAGGGACAGGAGGGTGACAGGAACGAGCAGTACTTC. It is translated as CAISEGQEGDRNEQYF.

The chain has TRBV7-2 and TRBJ2-1; 7 bases are shared with TRBD1. This CDR3 region has 16 residues. The ends lost 1 base at V and 6 bases at J; junction bases unmatched: 9. Germline V gene data show CDR1 as SGHTA and CDR2 as FQGNSA. The CDR3 loop is CASSLVSGGRLNEQFF. CDR3 nucleotides: TGTGCCAGCAGCTTAGTGTCAGGGGGAAGGCTCAATGAGCAGTTCTTC.

The chain has TRBV15 and TRBJ1-6; D is perhaps TRBD1 (5 bases). The CDR3 totals 15 residues. V lost 3 bases and J 8 bases, leaving 14 bases between the germline ends. The V gene's germline CDR1 is LNHNV and CDR2 YYDKDF (reference sequence). CDR3 sequence (DNA): TGTGCCACCAGCAGCTCGGTCAAAGGGGATTCACCCCTCCACTTT. It yields the protein CATSSSVKGDSPLHF.

CDR3 in amino acids: CSASDRGSYNEQFF. For the CDR3, the DNA is TGCAGTGCTAGTGACAGGGGGTCCTACAATGAGCAGTTCTTC. The chain couples TRBV20-1 to TRBJ2-1; 9 bases are a match to TRBD1. This CDR3 is 14 amino acids long. The J segment lost 1 base and the V segment lost 3 bases, leaving 1 base of the junction unmatched. CDR1 and CDR2 (germline): DFQATT, SNEGSKA (reference sequence).

The gene calls are TRBV9 and TRBJ1-2, with 8 bases that match TRBD1. Germline V gene lookup returns CDR1 SGDLS and CDR2 YYNGEE. The V segment lost 2 bases and the J segment 3 bases; nucleotides outside the gene matches: 9. The CDR3 length is 16 residues. The CDR3 spells CASSVGPGTGDYGYTF. The CDR3 DNA sequence: TGTGCCAGCAGCGTGGGTCCCGGGACAGGCGACTATGGCTACACCTTC.

This clone was picked up one time. The rearrangement joins TRBV6-5 to TRBJ2-1; 7 bases match TRBD1. Per germline, CDR1 MNHEY and CDR2 SVGAGI. This CDR3 is built from 12 residues. The V segment lost 10 bases and the J segment 6 bases; nucleotides outside the gene matches: 6. The CDR3, as DNA: TGTGCCACCTCACAGGGGCCCAATGAGCAGTTCTTC. As protein: CATSQGPNEQFF.